This T cell receptor beta chain was sequenced for a study of blood T cell repertoires in COVID-19. Whole-study context: Acute-phase and convalescent COVID-19 samples originated in the United States, Italy and Spain. T cells, B-cell-depleted T cells, or PBMCs provided the cDNA or gDNA that served as material.

V was cut by 2 bases and J by 5 bases, with 13 bases left in between. The CDR3 totals 15 residues. The germline CDR1 and CDR2 sequences are KGHSH and LQKENI. Original methodology: By means of reference gene primer amplification, nucleated cell counts were estimated. Only in-frame clones appear in the TCRdb table, and some are missing; sequencing was by immunoSEQ multiplex PCR. V, J and clone size were drawn from that table, and D and trimming were deduced from the DNA. Of about 500,000 clones listed, roughly 89% were seen once; the top ten hold roughly 1%. This TCR was sampled from a young man with COVID-19, enrolled during active disease. Sequencing input: peripheral blood. The chain recombines TRBV18 with TRBJ1-5; D call uncertain. CDR3 coding DNA: TGTGCCAGCTCACCAGGCACGGGAGGCCATCAGCCCCAGCATTTT. Its protein product is CASSPGTGGHQPQHF.